This T cell receptor (beta chain) was retrieved from a study of cytomegalovirus exposure and HLA in healthy donors. Overall study results and limits: One variant, a missense change in DCLRE1C, was linked in a later analysis to TCR beta V- and J-gene trimming. Among the most significant clusters, several appeared linked to common viral pathogens in a later analysis. Sequencing likely caused a cluster of highly shared sequence variants. TRBV6-2, TRBV6-3 and some other V segments were excluded as indistinguishable.

V shed 7 bases and J shed 4 bases, with 21 bases lying between them. Germline CDR1 is SGHRS and CDR2 is YFSETQ. The CDR3 runs 16 residues. Primers for the PCR totalled 60 Vbeta and 13 Jbeta. Sequenced by immunoSEQ multiplex PCR; TCRdb stores in-frame clones only, minus some. The table lists 90,000 to 120,000 clones, 76% of them singletons. Comments on this clone: Its antigen remains unidentified.

This TCR was sampled from a woman under 30 in good health and CMV-seropositive. This sequence joins TRBV5-1 and TRBJ2-1; D possibly corresponds to TRBD1 (5 bases). The sample was PBMCs. The CDR3: CASGATATVLYNEQFF. The DNA of the CDR3 is TGCGCCAGCGGAGCCACCGCGACAGTCCTTTACAATGAGCAGTTCTTC.